These 29 T cell receptor beta chains were sequenced from one sample in a study of T cell responses to AZD1222 COVID-19 vaccine. Sequencing used immunoSEQ multiplex PCR; TCRdb keeps in-frame clones, though not all of them. Among some 130,000 clones, more than 85% were seen once, and the ten largest hold approximately 1.8%. The sequencing here drew on peripheral blood, taken on day 0 of AZD1222 vaccination. The receptor source for this set is an adult in good health.

The chain couples TRBV24-1 to TRBJ2-1; possible D gene TRBD1, 5 bases. This CDR3 contains 12 residues. Trimming took off 12 bases at V and 5 bases at J, with 13 bases between the two ends. Germline values: CDR1 KGHDR, CDR2 SFDVKD. For the CDR3, the DNA is TGTGCCCGGGTCAGGGTCGACAATGAGCAGTTCTTC. This sequence encodes CARVRVDNEQFF.

The chain combines TRBV27 with TRBJ2-7, with D maybe TRBD2 (5 bases). CDR1 MNHEY and CDR2 SMNVEV come from the germline V gene (reference sequence). This CDR3 region has 13 residues. V lost 8 bases and J 2 bases, leaving 13 bases between the germline ends. This CDR3 is CASGGWGTYEQYF. DNA of the CDR3: TGTGCCAGCGGCGGGTGGGGAACCTACGAGCAGTACTTC.

The V gene is TRBV27, the J gene TRBJ2-4; TRBD1 matches 10 bases. This CDR3 spans 13 amino acids. J lost 14 bases, V lost 3 bases, and 7 bases had no gene match. Germline values: CDR1 MNHEY, CDR2 SMNVEV (reference sequence). The CDR3 region is CASSFGQGGGKYF. CDR3 bases: TGTGCCAGCAGTTTCGGACAGGGGGGCGGAAAGTACTTC.

The gene calls are TRBV30 and TRBJ2-1, with a tentative D call TRBD2 (6 bases). V was trimmed by 2 bases and J by 7 bases, leaving 12 bases between them. CDR1 GTSNPN and CDR2 SVGIG come from the germline V gene (reference sequence). This CDR3 has 13 amino acids. CDR3 loop: CAWSYGGLNEQFF. The DNA of the CDR3 is TGTGCCTGGAGTTATGGGGGGTTGAATGAGCAGTTCTTC.

The gene calls are TRBV12-3 or TRBV12-4 and TRBJ2-2; unclear D gene. The CDR3 totals 12 residues. V lost 2 bases and J 6 bases, leaving 4 bases between the germline ends. CDR3 nucleotides: TGTGCCAGCAGTTTAAGGTCCGGGGAGCTGTTTTTT. Translated, it gives CASSLRSGELFF.

The gene calls are TRBV6-5 and TRBJ1-4; 10 nucleotides line up with TRBD1. Germline CDR1 is MNHEY and CDR2 is SVGAGI. V trimming: 7 bases; J trimming: 7 bases; junction bases outside the gene matches: 9. The CDR3 runs 15 residues. CDR3 sequence reads: CASKGLGQGSEKLFF. The CDR3 nucleotides are TGTGCCAGCAAGGGTTTGGGACAGGGGAGTGAAAAACTGTTTTTT.

This sequence joins TRBV4-1 and TRBJ2-5, with D perhaps TRBD1 or TRBD2 (5 bases each). V was shortened by 4 bases and J by 4 bases, with 10 bases between the two germline ends. CDR3 length: 13 residues. Germline values: CDR1 MGHRA, CDR2 YSYEKL. CDR3 DNA sequence: TGCGCCAGCAGCCCCCAGGGAGTAGAGACCCAGTACTTC. Translating gives CASSPQGVETQYF.

This clone came up once. The chain couples TRBV7-8 to TRBJ1-3; 10 bases align to TRBD1. Germline trimming cut 5 bases from V and 8 bases from J; bases unmatched to any gene: 6. The germline V gene encodes CDR1 SGHVS and CDR2 FQNEAQ. The CDR3 extends over 14 amino acids. CDR3 amino acids: CASSRAGTGDTIYF. CDR3 sequence (DNA): TGTGCCAGCAGCCGAGCCGGGACAGGGGACACCATATATTTT.

V usage is TRBV7-2 and J usage is TRBJ2-7, with D perhaps TRBD2 (5 bases). The CDR3 has 13 residues. CDR1 SGHTA and CDR2 FQGNSA come from the germline V gene. Trimming took 1 base from V and 5 from J, leaving 9 bases between them. In DNA, the CDR3 is TGTGCCAGCAGCTTAGGAGGGTCCCACGAGCAGTACTTC. Protein sequence: CASSLGGSHEQYF.

This sequence joins TRBV5-4 and TRBJ1-2; D is unclear. CDR1 SGHNT and CDR2 YYREEE come from the germline V gene (reference sequence). Trimming cost V 2 bases and J 2 bases, with 7 bases left between them. The CDR3 extends over 13 amino acids. The DNA for the CDR3 is TGTGCCAGCAGCTTAACAAGCAACTATGGCTACACCTTC. This sequence encodes CASSLTSNYGYTF.

A single count supports this clone. V usage is TRBV9 and J usage is TRBJ2-2; D gene uncertain. This CDR3 spans 13 amino acids. Germline CDR1 is SGDLS and CDR2 is YYNGEE. V was shortened by 4 bases and J by 4 bases, with 8 bases between the two germline ends. The CDR3: CASSRDFTGELFF. The CDR3 DNA sequence: TGTGCCAGCAGCAGAGATTTCACCGGGGAGCTGTTTTTT.

This sequence joins TRBV10-3 and TRBJ1-2; a weak D match, TRBD1 (5 bases). The CDR3 has 12 residues. Trimming removed 10 bases at V and 8 bases at J, with 17 bases between. Looked up from germline, CDR1 is ENHRY and CDR2 is SYGVKD. CDR3 coding DNA: TGTGCCACTGGGGAAGGGGTACCCGGCTACACCTTC. This sequence encodes CATGEGVPGYTF.

This sequence joins TRBV7-7 and TRBJ2-5; D may be TRBD2 (5 bases). With 1 base removed from V and 3 bases from J, the gap between germline ends came to 15 bases. Germline loops: CDR1 SSHAT, CDR2 FNYEAQ (reference sequence). This CDR3 region has 16 residues. The CDR3 region is CASSLVPHPREETQYF. The CDR3 region has the DNA TGTGCCAGCAGCTTAGTTCCCCACCCGAGGGAAGAGACCCAGTACTTC.

The J gene is TRBJ2-1, the V gene TRBV3-1 (or the pseudogene TRBV3-2); TRBD2 matches 10 bases. The V and J ends lost 2 bases and 5 bases, in that order; junction bases with no gene match: 9. The CDR3 length is 17 residues. The germline gives CDR1 LGHDT, CDR2 YNNKEL (reference sequence). The CDR3 DNA reads TGTGCCAGCAGCCAACGGGCATGGACTAGCGGAGACAATGAGCAGTTCTTC. Amino acids: CASSQRAWTSGDNEQFF.

The J gene is TRBJ1-1, the V gene TRBV28, with D hard to call. Trimming took off 5 bases at V and 1 base at J, with 8 bases between the two ends. CDR1 is MDHEN and CDR2 is SYDVKM in the germline V gene. This CDR3 has 13 amino acids. In DNA, the CDR3 is TGTGCCAGCAGTCTAGGAAGGAACACTGAAGCTTTCTTT. This encodes CASSLGRNTEAFF. Together with reference TRBV28 and TRBJ1-1, the CDR3 gives the full variable domain: DVKVTQSSRYLVKRTGEKVFLECVQDMDHENMFWYRQDPGLGLRLIYFSYDVKMKEKGDIPEGYSVSREKKERFSLILESASTNQTSMYLCASSLGRNTEAFFGQGTRLTVV.

This CDR3 is CASRELGGANTQYF. In DNA form, the CDR3 reads TGTGCCAGCAGAGAACTAGGTGGGGCAAATACGCAGTATTTT. The chain combines TRBV6-6 with TRBJ2-3, with D possibly called TRBD1 or TRBD2 (5 bases each). Germline CDR1 and CDR2: MNHNY and SVGAGI (reference sequence). V lost 6 bases, J lost 7 bases, and 17 bases lay in between. The CDR3 extends over 14 amino acids.

CDR3 sequence (DNA): TGTGCCAGCAGCTTAACAACAGGGAACCCCTATAATTCACCCCTCCACTTT. Translation: CASSLTTGNPYNSPLHF. The J gene is TRBJ1-6, the V gene TRBV11-2, with D perhaps TRBD1 (6 bases). V was clipped by 2 bases and J by 2 bases, with 13 bases between them. CDR3 size: 17 residues. Germline V CDR1 and CDR2: SGHAT, FQNNGV.

This clone came up many times. This chain uses TRBV5-1 with TRBJ2-7; perhaps TRBD1 as D (5 bases). The CDR3 is 12 residues long. CDR1 SGHRS and CDR2 YFSETQ come from the germline V gene. V gave up 7 bases and J gave up 2 bases, with 10 bases separating them. The CDR3 DNA sequence: TGCGCCAGCCACAGGCGACCCTACGAGCAGTACTTC. Residues: CASHRRPYEQYF.

The chain's CDR3 is CAWSSQDNYGYTF. As DNA, the CDR3 is TGTGCCTGGAGCTCCCAAGATAACTATGGCTACACCTTC. The chain is built from TRBV30 and TRBJ1-2, with no clear D. This CDR3 is 13 amino acids long. CDR1 and CDR2 from the germline V gene are GTSNPN and SVGIG (reference sequence). Between the trimmed V and J ends, which lost 3 bases and 1 base, there was a span of 9 bases.

V gene TRBV5-6 combines with J gene TRBJ2-5; 9 nucleotides match TRBD2. Per germline, CDR1 SGHDT and CDR2 YYEEEE. Trimming at V came to 1 base and at J to 5 bases, leaving 6 bases not matched to a gene. The CDR3 has 15 residues. The CDR3 loop reads CASSLQAGGRETQYF. In DNA, the CDR3 is TGTGCCAGCAGCTTGCAGGCGGGAGGGAGGGAGACCCAGTACTTC.

This chain links TRBV15 with TRBJ1-5; D remains unclear. Deletions cut 0 bases from V and 4 bases from J, with 7 bases between. The V gene's germline CDR1 is LNHNV and CDR2 YYDKDF (reference sequence). The CDR3 extends over 14 amino acids. The CDR3 nucleotides are TGTGCCACCAGCAGAGATGGGAGGAATCAGCCCCAGCATTTT. The encoded protein is CATSRDGRNQPQHF.

This clone showed up just a few times. V and J are TRBV5-1 and TRBJ1-6; D might be TRBD1 (5 bases). CDR1 and CDR2 from the germline V gene are SGHRS and YFSETQ. The V and J ends lost 3 bases and 1 base respectively, with 14 bases between them. The CDR3 covers 17 residues. CDR3 sequence reads: CASSSGHGHSYNSPLHF. CDR3 bases: TGCGCCAGCAGCTCAGGGCACGGACATTCCTATAATTCACCCCTCCACTTT.

The DNA of the CDR3 is TGTGCCTGCGGACAGGGAAGGTCCTACGAGCAGTACTTC. It translates to CACGQGRSYEQYF. This chain joins TRBV3-1 (or the pseudogene TRBV3-2) and TRBJ2-7; TRBD1 matches 8 bases. Germline V gives CDR1 LGHDT, CDR2 YNNKEL (reference sequence). J gave up 1 base and V 11 bases, and 7 bases lay outside the gene matches. This CDR3 is 13 amino acids long.

The chain combines TRBV5-1 with TRBJ2-3, with D uncertain. This CDR3 spans 12 amino acids. Germline values: CDR1 SGHRS, CDR2 YFSETQ. With 1 base removed from V and 3 bases from J, the gap between germline ends came to 3 bases. CDR3 protein: CASSLLTDTQYF. CDR3 DNA sequence: TGCGCCAGCAGCTTGTTGACAGATACGCAGTATTTT.

The chain carries TRBV6-5 and TRBJ2-1; 9 bases are shared with TRBD2. The CDR3 sequence is 16 residues long. Looked up from germline, CDR1 is MNHEY and CDR2 is SVGAGI. The J segment lost 8 bases and the V segment lost 2 bases, leaving 10 bases of the junction unmatched. CDR3 sequence: CASSYTTSGLFYEQFF. The CDR3 nucleotides are TGTGCCAGCAGTTACACCACTAGCGGGCTTTTCTATGAGCAGTTCTTC.

The chain has TRBV6-2 or TRBV6-3 and TRBJ1-1; D call uncertain. V was cut by 5 bases and J by 1 base, with 11 bases left in between. Per germline, CDR1 MNHEY and CDR2 SVGEGT. The length of the CDR3 is 14 residues. The CDR3 DNA reads TGTGCCAGCAGTCCCCTCCGGGAGAACACTGAAGCTTTCTTT. Its translation is CASSPLRENTEAFF.

The V call is TRBV24-1, the J call TRBJ1-2; TRBD1 might be the D (5 bases). CDR1 KGHDR and CDR2 SFDVKD come from the germline V gene. There are 14 residues in the CDR3. V lost 3 bases to trimming and J lost 4 bases, with 11 bases between them. The CDR3 protein is CATSDPGRSYGYTF. In DNA, the CDR3 is TGTGCCACCAGTGATCCGGGACGGAGCTATGGCTACACCTTC.

This clone occurred once. The chain couples TRBV5-4 to TRBJ1-4; a possible D gene is TRBD1 (5 bases). CDR3 length: 14 residues. V was clipped by 9 bases and J by 5 bases, with 17 bases between them. Germline values: CDR1 SGHNT, CDR2 YYREEE (reference sequence). DNA for the CDR3: TGTGCCACCTCATCTGGGGGGGGAAATGAAAAACTGTTTTTT. Protein sequence: CATSSGGGNEKLFF.

This sequence joins TRBV12-3 or TRBV12-4 and TRBJ1-5; TRBD1 matches 10 bases. The trim removed 6 bases at V and 6 bases at J, leaving 2 bases unmatched. This CDR3 is built from 13 residues. CDR3 in DNA: TGTGCCAGCAGCGGGACAGGGGTTCAGCCCCAGCATTTT. Translation: CASSGTGVQPQHF.